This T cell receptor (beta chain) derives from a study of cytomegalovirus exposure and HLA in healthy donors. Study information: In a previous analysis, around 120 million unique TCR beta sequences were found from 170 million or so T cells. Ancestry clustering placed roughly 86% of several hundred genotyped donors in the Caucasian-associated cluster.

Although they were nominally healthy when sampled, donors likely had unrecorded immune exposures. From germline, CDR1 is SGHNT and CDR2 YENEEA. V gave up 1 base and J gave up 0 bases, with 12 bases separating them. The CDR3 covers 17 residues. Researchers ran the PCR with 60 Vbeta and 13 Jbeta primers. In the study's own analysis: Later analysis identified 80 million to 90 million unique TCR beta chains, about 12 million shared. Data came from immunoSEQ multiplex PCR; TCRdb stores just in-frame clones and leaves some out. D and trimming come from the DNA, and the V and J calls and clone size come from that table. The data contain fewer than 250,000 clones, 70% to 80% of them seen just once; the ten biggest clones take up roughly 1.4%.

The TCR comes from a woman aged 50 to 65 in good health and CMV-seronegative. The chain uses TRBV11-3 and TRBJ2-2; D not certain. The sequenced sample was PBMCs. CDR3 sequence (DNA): TGTGCCAGCAGCTTAGTAGCTGGTCAGTCGAACACCGGGGAGCTGTTTTTT. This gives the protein CASSLVAGQSNTGELFF.